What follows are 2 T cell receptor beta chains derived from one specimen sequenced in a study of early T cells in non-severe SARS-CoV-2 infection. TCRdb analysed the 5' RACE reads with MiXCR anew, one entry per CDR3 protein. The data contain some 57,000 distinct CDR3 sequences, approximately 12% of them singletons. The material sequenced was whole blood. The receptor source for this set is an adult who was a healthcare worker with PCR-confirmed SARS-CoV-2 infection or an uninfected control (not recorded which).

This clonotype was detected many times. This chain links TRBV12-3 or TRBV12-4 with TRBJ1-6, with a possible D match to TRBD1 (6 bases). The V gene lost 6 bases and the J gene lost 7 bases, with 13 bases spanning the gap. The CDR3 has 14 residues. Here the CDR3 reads CASRPTGYNSPLHF. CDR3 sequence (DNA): TGTGCCAGCAGGCCCACAGGGTACAATTCACCCCTCCACTTT.

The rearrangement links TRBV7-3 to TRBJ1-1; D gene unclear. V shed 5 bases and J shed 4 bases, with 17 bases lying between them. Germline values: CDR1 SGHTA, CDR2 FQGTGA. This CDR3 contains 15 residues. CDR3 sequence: CASSISAGGGTEAFF. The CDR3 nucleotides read TGTGCCAGCAGCATATCGGCGGGAGGAGGCACTGAAGCTTTCTTT.